This TCR beta chain was found in a study of shared clonotypes between healthy human individuals (dated by TCRdb to 2019 to 2021). The study in broad terms: The cohort included a few men and two women between 18 and 49 years of age. To increase sequencing depth and limit assay-specific biases, different laboratories used diverse techniques to prepare libraries and sequence TCR repertoires. To estimate repertoire size and how much clonotypes are shared between individuals, the study performed deep sequencing of blood TCR repertoires from roughly five healthy adults. Per donor, leukapheresis produced somewhere between about 0.94 and 9 billion PBMCs. For each donor, CD4 naive and CD4 memory were each given three plates, CD8 naive was given two plates, and CD8 memory was given one plate. Results the study describes overall, beyond this receptor: Sampling was limited to blood, and TCR repertoires in tissue likely differ from TCR repertoires in blood. When a few donors were compared, the shared fraction of clonotypes was 5% to 6.5% for naive CD4, roughly 3.3% for naive CD8, 2% to 2.5% for memory CD4, and about 0.36% for memory CD8. Naive subsets generally had larger estimated clonotype richness than memory subsets. The genetic and exposure-history diversity represented was limited by the small number of donors. Compared with non-shared clonotypes, clonotypes shared by all four sorted-subset donors had higher generation probabilities. Based on pairwise subsampling, the degree of clonotype sharing among donors was expected to be affected by sequencing depth. Incomplete sequencing was indicated by rarefaction of sorted-subset datasets, despite the large sequencing depth.

As concerns this clone: Its cognate antigen has yet to be identified. Nothing much larger sits one base from this clone, and base qualities are not available.

Healthy HIV-negative adults with no recently reported acute infections or vaccinations were included as donors. Every donor was a Caucasian adult living in Nashville, Tennessee, USA. Magnetic negative selection was used to enrich CD4+ T cells, after which naive cells were positively selected on CD45RA and the negative fraction became the memory subset. After blood collection by leukapheresis, PBMCs were isolated using Ficoll-Histopaque density gradient centrifugation and then cryopreserved in the vapor phase of liquid nitrogen. Purity and quantity of every magnetically sorted T cell population were checked by analytical flow cytometry. From each sorted fraction, genomic DNA was isolated and quantified by UV absorbance on a Nanodrop 2000c. Using the deep immunoSEQ assay, multiplex PCR amplified TCR CDR3 regions from genomic DNA. For each cell subset, the extracted genomic DNA was distributed evenly across all wells of several immunoSEQ 96-well plates, and each plate served as one replicate. For sorted subsets, each replicate PCR was loaded with approximately 200 ng genomic DNA, equivalent to about 30,000 T cell genomes. Purified libraries were quantified with a Qubit 3.0 fluorometer, sized on a Bioanalyzer 2100, and re-quantified with the KAPA Library Quantification kit. Each immunoSEQ 96-well plate was sequenced on its own single-read 150-cycle Illumina NextSeq 550 flow cell. From the authors' description of their analysis: Because the immunoSEQ output included only junctional sequences and no quality scores, the filtering could not be the same as the filtering used for full-length reads. To assign V/J genes and CDR3, sequences were annotated using PyIR, a Python wrapper for IgBLAST v1.9, with IMGT germline references. Reads with weak V/J assignments (E-value above 1e-6), missing CDR3, stop codons, out-of-frame junctions, or ambiguous translated residues were removed. V3J clonotypes were defined as sequences sharing an identical inferred V gene, J gene, and CDR3 amino acid sequence. To compute the percentage overlap between repertoires, the number of shared unique clonotypes was divided by the size of the smaller repertoire. Three approaches were used to assess repertoire richness: RTK rarefaction, the Chao1 estimator, and Recon v2.1 estimates of unobserved clonotypes. Generation probabilities for all TCRbeta clonotypes obtained by the gDNA method from four donors were computed using OLGA. TCRdb limited this immuneACCESS table to in-frame rearrangements with V and J called. A share of clones is missing; checked studies link under half to unresolved V genes, and the rest is unexplained. V and J calls and clone size are as listed in that table; D and trimming were resolved from the DNA. For this sample there are millions of clones; 90% to 95% appear just once. The ten largest make up 0.13% of the sample.

Specimen: naive CD4+ T cells sorted from blood. The cell subset or site label corresponds to: CD45RA+ positively selected. The TCR comes from a man between 18 and 35 years old in good health.

In nucleotide form, the sequence is TGTGCCAGAAGCTTGGCATACCGGACTAGCGGGAACCCAAAAGGGGAGACCCAGTACTTC. Its protein product is CARSLAYRTSGNPKGETQYF. This sequence uses TRBV5-3 and TRBJ2-5; 12 of the junction bases match TRBD2. Being an ORF, TRBV5-3 has a function that is uncertain. The germline V and J ends show losses of 0 bases and 5 bases respectively, and no gene match explains 17 bases of the junction. The CDR3 goes from the cysteine to the phenylalanine over 20 residues. Only the CDR3 DNA is retained, 60 bases long and in frame from the first base.